The clone carrying this T cell receptor beta chain has ten or more counts. This sample is drawn from a study of T-cell reconstitution after alpha-beta-depleted transplantation in children. During its preparation, the TCRbeta library received unique molecular identifiers. TCRdb re-analysed the PCR reads in MiXCR, keeping a single row per CDR3 protein. The sample consists of hundreds of thousands of distinct CDR3 sequences, more than 10% of them appearing once. The length of the CDR3 is 15 residues. Trimming stripped 5 bases from V and 2 bases from J, with 17 bases between. Germline V lookup: CDR1 SGHKS, CDR2 YYEKEE (reference sequence).

This TCR was recovered from a human donor who donated a stem cell graft to a child with Fanconi anemia. V and J are TRBV5-5 and TRBJ2-7; possibly TRBD2 for D (5 bases). The sequences come from PBMCs, collected from the stem cell graft. CDR3 sequence: CASSKPGRGTYEQYF. The CDR3 DNA reads TGTGCCAGCAGTAAACCGGGAAGAGGAACCTACGAGCAGTACTTC.